Listed here is a single T cell receptor (beta chain). As to treatment: preoperative locoregional IRX-2 cytokine immunotherapy. This CDR3 contains 17 residues. Per germline, CDR1 KGHSH and CDR2 LQKENI. The V and J ends lost 3 bases and 0 bases respectively, with 15 bases between them. The record originates from a study of preoperative IRX-2 immunotherapy in early breast cancer. TCRdb's table, derived via immunoSEQ multiplex PCR, lists solely in-frame clones and lacks some. The table shows 40,000 to 45,000 clones, with about 94% occurring only once. The clonotype was recovered from a human donor with breast cancer. The V call is TRBV18, the J call TRBJ1-5, with D unresolved. Specimen: tumor tissue, collected after IRX-2 immunotherapy. In DNA, the CDR3 is TGTGCCAGCTCACCCCTGCCCGGTAGTTTTAGCAATCAGCCCCAGCATTTT. This sequence encodes CASSPLPGSFSNQPQHF.